These 15 T cell receptor beta chains were all obtained from the same sample, sequenced in a study of radiation and T cells in renal cell carcinoma. Time point indicated: blood 2 weeks post-SBRT. As to treatment: 15 Gy SBRT to primary tumor, nephrectomy 4 weeks later. Measured with immunoSEQ multiplex PCR; TCRdb has only the in-frame clones, and not every one. The sample has some 150,000 clones, 87% seen once. Sample: blood, taken from a patient whose treatment included radiotherapy and nephrectomy. Receptors were obtained from a woman aged 45-59 years with renal cell carcinoma.

V gene TRBV5-6 combines with J gene TRBJ1-3; possible D gene TRBD1, 6 bases. Germline V gene data show CDR1 as SGHDT and CDR2 as YYEEEE. V was clipped by 3 bases and J by 4 bases, with 14 bases between them. The CDR3 extends over 15 amino acids. CDR3 DNA: TGTGCCAGCAGCTCTCCTACAGGGAACGGAAACACCATATATTTT. This encodes CASSSPTGNGNTIYF.

This clone has ten or more counts. V usage is TRBV19 and J usage is TRBJ1-5, with 9 bases fitting TRBD1. CDR3 length: 15 residues. Germline CDR1 reads LNHDA; CDR2 reads SQIVND (reference sequence). J lost 7 bases, V lost 5 bases, and 9 bases had no gene match. The CDR3: CASSSSGTGRQPQHF. The CDR3 DNA is TGTGCCAGTAGTTCGTCCGGGACAGGGAGGCAGCCCCAGCATTTT.

This clone appeared a few times. This chain links TRBV28 with TRBJ1-1; D call uncertain. The germline CDR1 and CDR2 sequences are MDHEN and SYDVKM. Trimming took off 3 bases at V and 9 bases at J, with 17 bases between the two ends. This CDR3 has 14 residues. The DNA for the CDR3 is TGTGCCAGCAGTTTTTCGGGAGAGGGAGGGAAAGCTTTCTTT. This gives the protein CASSFSGEGGKAFF.

This chain uses TRBV12-5 with TRBJ2-3, with D possibly matching TRBD1 (5 bases). V shed 5 bases and J shed 5 bases, with 14 bases lying between them. The CDR3 has 14 residues. The germline V gene encodes CDR1 LGHNT and CDR2 FRNRAP. The CDR3 here is CASGLQGAKDTQYF. CDR3 DNA sequence: TGTGCTAGTGGTCTCCAAGGGGCGAAAGATACGCAGTATTTT.

The genes are TRBV29-1 and TRBJ1-1; 10 nucleotides align to TRBD1. From germline, CDR1 is SQVTM and CDR2 ANQGSEA. CDR3 length equals 15 residues. V was clipped by 5 bases and J by 2 bases; unmatched bases: 8. For the CDR3, the DNA is TGCAGCGTTACCCTCCGGGACAGGGGTAACACTGAAGCTTTCTTT. Amino acid sequence: CSVTLRDRGNTEAFF.

V and J are TRBV4-2 and TRBJ1-5; D gene ambiguous. The CDR3 runs to 15 residues. Trimming shortened V by 0 bases and J by 5 bases, and 11 bases separated the two germline ends. The V gene's germline CDR1 is LGHNA and CDR2 YNFKEQ. The CDR3 DNA follows: TGTGCCAGCAGCCAAGATCGCGGCGGCCATCAGCCCCAGCATTTT. Translation: CASSQDRGGHQPQHF.

This clone came up once. As DNA, the CDR3 is TGTGCCAGCAGCTTAGAGGAGGAGGGACTGAGTGGCTACACCTTC. Its protein is CASSLEEEGLSGYTF. This sequence joins TRBV7-8 and TRBJ1-2, with D maybe TRBD1 (5 bases). CDR1 is SGHVS and CDR2 is FQNEAQ in the germline V gene. Trimming stripped 1 base from V and 7 bases from J, with 16 bases between. The CDR3 is 15 residues long. The variable domain in full, with the rest retrieved from reference TRBV7-8 and TRBJ1-2, is GAGVSQSPRYKVAKRGQDVALRCDPISGHVSLFWYQQALGQGPEFLTYFQNEAQLDKSGLPSDRFFAERPEGSVSTLKIQRTQQEDSAVYLCASSLEEEGLSGYTFGSGTRLTVV.

The chain carries TRBV28 and TRBJ1-5; D is perhaps TRBD1 (5 bases). V shed 3 bases and J shed 8 bases, with 11 bases lying between them. The CDR3 loop spans 13 amino acids. The germline gives CDR1 MDHEN, CDR2 SYDVKM. The CDR3 protein is CASSLTDPEPQHF. For the CDR3, the DNA is TGTGCCAGCAGTTTGACAGACCCGGAGCCCCAGCATTTT.

In this sample, this clone turned up once. The CDR3 protein is CASSSRDRVEAFF. The CDR3 nucleotides read TGTGCCAGCAGCTCCCGGGACAGGGTAGAAGCTTTCTTT. The gene calls are TRBV7-9 and TRBJ1-1; 9 bases align to TRBD1. The CDR3 runs 13 residues. V gave up 4 bases and J gave up 8 bases; unmatched junction bases: 5. Germline CDR1 SEHNR, CDR2 FQNEAQ (reference sequence).

This chain joins TRBV11-2 and TRBJ2-2; D remains ambiguous. The germline V and J ends were trimmed by 0 bases and 6 bases, with 8 bases remaining between them. Germline loops: CDR1 SGHAT, CDR2 FQNNGV. The CDR3 sequence is 14 residues long. In DNA, the CDR3 is TGTGCCAGCAGCTTAGATCAGTACCCCGGGGAGCTGTTTTTT. This codes for CASSLDQYPGELFF.

The genes are TRBV4-1 and TRBJ2-5; D possibly uses TRBD1 or TRBD2 (5 bases each). The CDR3 runs to 16 residues. Germline CDR1 reads MGHRA; CDR2 reads YSYEKL. Trimming took 3 bases from V and 5 from J, leaving 19 bases between them. The DNA of the CDR3 is TGCGCCAGCAGCCAGTCCGCCGGGGCCTCTGGGGAGACCCAGTACTTC. Translated: CASSQSAGASGETQYF.

The chain recombines TRBV7-9 with TRBJ1-4, with D possibly matching TRBD1 (5 bases). The CDR3 extends over 15 amino acids. V dropped 2 bases and J dropped 8 bases, with 15 bases sitting between them. Per the germline V gene, CDR1 is SEHNR and CDR2 is FQNEAQ (reference sequence). CDR3 in amino acids: CASSLSGGLEEKLFF. The CDR3 DNA is TGTGCCAGCAGCTTATCTGGGGGACTCGAGGAAAAACTGTTTTTT.

This chain's CDR3 is CSVTRGTDTQYF. Written as DNA, the CDR3 is TGCAGCGTTACCAGGGGCACAGATACGCAGTATTTT. J is TRBJ2-3 and V is TRBV29-1, with D perhaps TRBD1 (5 bases). CDR1 is SQVTM and CDR2 is ANQGSEA in the germline V gene. The CDR3 spans 12 residues. V shed 5 bases and J shed 1 base, with 7 bases lying between them.

V and J are TRBV30 and TRBJ1-5, with D perhaps matching TRBD1 (5 bases). The CDR3 is 13 amino acids. Germline V gene lookup returns CDR1 GTSNPN and CDR2 SVGIG (reference sequence). With 4 bases removed from V and 4 bases from J, the gap between germline ends came to 11 bases. In nucleotides, the CDR3 is TGTGCCTGGACCAGGGAGGGGAATCAGCCCCAGCATTTT. This gives the protein CAWTREGNQPQHF.

J is TRBJ1-1 and V is TRBV6-1; the D gene is possibly TRBD1 (6 bases). The CDR3 spans 13 residues. Germline V gives CDR1 MNHNS, CDR2 SASEGT. The CDR3 nucleotides are TGTGCGAGCTGGGGACAACCGAACACTGAAGCTTTCTTT. This translates into CASWGQPNTEAFF.